What follows are 25 T cell receptor beta chains derived from one specimen sequenced in a study of spatial heterogeneity in lung cancer. Using its own MiXCR run on the 5' RACE reads, TCRdb lists one record per CDR3 protein. This table holds about 22,000 distinct CDR3 sequences, about 4.5% found once. As for time point: sample taken at primary tumor resection. Tumor, nontumor lung or frozen PBMC supplied whole RNA that was sequenced unsorted. Sequences were derived from PBMCs, sampled at surgery. These receptor sequences come from a male donor with early-stage non-small cell lung cancer.

This clonotype was found many times. The V call is TRBV6-6, the J call TRBJ2-5, with 7 positions matching TRBD1. CDR1 MNHNY and CDR2 SVGAGI come from the germline V gene (reference sequence). Trimming cost V 5 bases and J 2 bases; bases outside gene matches: 5. The CDR3 consists of 14 residues. DNA for the CDR3: TGTGCCAGCAGTACGGGACAGCTACAAGAGACCCAGTACTTC. Translation: CASSTGQLQETQYF.

This clonotype was detected many times. The chain uses TRBV9 and TRBJ2-3; 10 nucleotides match TRBD1. Germline lookup yields CDR1 SGDLS and CDR2 YYNGEE. V trimming: 3 bases; J trimming: 5 bases; junction bases outside the gene matches: 6. The CDR3 has 15 amino acids. The CDR3 is CASSAGQGIVDTQYF. CDR3 sequence (DNA): TGTGCCAGCAGCGCGGGACAGGGGATCGTAGATACGCAGTATTTT.

The V and J genes are TRBV13 and TRBJ2-7, with 7 nucleotides matching TRBD1. The ends lost 5 bases at V and 1 base at J; junction bases unmatched: 8. The CDR3 runs to 15 residues. Looked up from germline, CDR1 is PRHDT and CDR2 is FYEKMQ (reference sequence). CDR3 DNA sequence: TGTGCCAGCAGCCTCAGGGGGAGTCTATCCTACGAGCAGTACTTC. It encodes CASSLRGSLSYEQYF.

This sequence joins TRBV6-5 and TRBJ2-1; TRBD2 matches at 8 bases. This CDR3 region has 13 residues. V dropped 3 bases and J dropped 12; count of bases not matched to a gene: 7. Per the germline V gene, CDR1 is MNHEY and CDR2 is SVGAGI. In DNA form, the CDR3 reads TGTGCCAGCAGTTATGGCAGCGGGAGAGCGCAGTTCTTC. Translation: CASSYGSGRAQFF.

This clonotype was detected many times. The chain is built from TRBV7-2 and TRBJ1-3; D remains unclear. The V end was cut by 2 bases, the J end by 0 bases, with 5 bases between. Germline CDR1 reads SGHTA; CDR2 reads FQGNSA. This CDR3 is built from 14 residues. CDR3 in amino acids: CASSLTYSGNTIYF. Here the CDR3 DNA reads TGTGCCAGCAGCTTAACCTACTCTGGAAACACCATATATTTT.

This clonotype was detected ten times or more. V and J are TRBV7-2 and TRBJ1-5; D remains unclear. The CDR3 spans 15 residues. Germline CDR1 reads SGHTA; CDR2 reads FQGNSA. With 5 bases removed from V and 3 bases from J, the gap between germline ends came to 14 bases. CDR3 sequence: CASSPPGGPNQPQHF. In DNA form, the CDR3 reads TGTGCCAGCAGCCCACCGGGCGGACCCAATCAGCCCCAGCATTTT.

This clonotype was seen repeatedly, ten times or more. The gene calls are TRBV27 and TRBJ2-7, with TRBD2 identical over 7 bases. V shed 1 base and J 3 bases; nucleotides not matched to a gene: 3. Germline V gene data show CDR1 as MNHEY and CDR2 as SMNVEV (reference sequence). The CDR3 has 14 amino acids. The CDR3 nucleotides read TGTGCCAGCAGTTTATGGGAGGGGCGCTACGAGCAGTACTTC. It encodes CASSLWEGRYEQYF.

This clonotype was observed at least ten times. This rearrangement joins TRBV20-1 to TRBJ2-7; D is possibly TRBD1 (6 bases). The CDR3 loop spans 11 amino acids. With 4 bases removed from V and 3 bases from J, the gap between germline ends came to 7 bases. Germline V gene sequence: CDR1 DFQATT, CDR2 SNEGSKA (reference sequence). DNA for the CDR3: TGCAGTGCTAAACAGGGCTACGAGCAGTACTTC. Translating it yields CSAKQGYEQYF.

This clonotype was counted at least ten times. CDR3 nucleotide sequence: TGTGCCAGCAGTTTTGGACTTGCGAACACCGGGGAGCTGTTTTTT. Its translation is CASSFGLANTGELFF. The chain has TRBV28 and TRBJ2-2; possibly TRBD2 for D (5 bases). Trimming took off 3 bases at V and 0 bases at J, with 8 bases between the two ends. The CDR3 runs to 15 residues. Per the germline V gene, CDR1 is MDHEN and CDR2 is SYDVKM.

This clonotype was detected many times. The V call is TRBV30, the J call TRBJ1-6; TRBD1 is a possible D gene (6 bases). Trimming took off 5 bases at V and 9 bases at J, with 11 bases between the two ends. Germline loops: CDR1 GTSNPN, CDR2 SVGIG (reference sequence). This CDR3 comprises 12 residues. The CDR3 nucleotides read TGTGCCTGGCAGGGGTCAACTTCACCCCTCCACTTT. The encoded protein is CAWQGSTSPLHF.

This clonotype was picked up many times. V gene TRBV9 combines with J gene TRBJ2-7; TRBD2 aligns across 8 bases. CDR3 length equals 15 residues. The junction had 12 bases not matched to a gene; V was cut back by 4 bases and J by 6 bases. Germline lookup yields CDR1 SGDLS and CDR2 YYNGEE. The CDR3 region is CASSPSRGLVSEQYF. The CDR3 nucleotides read TGTGCCAGCAGCCCCTCCAGGGGACTAGTAAGCGAGCAGTACTTC. The entire variable domain, with the rest obtained from reference TRBV9 and TRBJ2-7, is as follows: DSGVTQTPKHLITATGQRVTLRCSPRSGDLSVYWYQQSLDQGLQFLIQYYNGEERAKGNILERFSAQQFPDLHSELNLSSLELGDSALYFCASSPSRGLVSEQYFGPGTRLTVT.

The rearrangement uses TRBV12-3 or TRBV12-4 and TRBJ1-5, with D perhaps TRBD1 (6 bases). This CDR3 region has 14 residues. With 2 bases removed from V and 2 bases from J, the gap between germline ends came to 7 bases. The CDR3 coding sequence is TGTGCCAGCAGTTTATCAGGGGGCAATCAGCCCCAGCATTTT. Encoded protein: CASSLSGGNQPQHF.

This clonotype has a count of ten or more. The J gene is TRBJ2-2, the V gene TRBV7-9, with D perhaps TRBD2 (6 bases). CDR1 and CDR2 from the germline V gene are SEHNR and FQNEAQ (reference sequence). CDR3 length: 15 residues. V lost 0 bases, J lost 1 base, and 6 bases lay in between. Written as DNA, the CDR3 is TGTGCCAGCAGCTTAGCCGGGGGGAACACCGGGGAGCTGTTTTTT. Translating gives CASSLAGGNTGELFF. Filled out from reference TRBV7-9 and TRBJ2-2, the complete variable domain reads DTGVSQNPRHKITKRGQNVTFRCDPISEHNRLYWYRQTLGQGPEFLTYFQNEAQLEKSRLLSDRFSAERPKGSFSTLEIQRTEQGDSAMYLCASSLAGGNTGELFFGEGSRLTVL.

As for this clonotype: This may stem from a read error, because a much larger clone lies one nucleotide away. The chain employs TRBV7-9 and TRBJ1-4, with no clear D. There are 11 residues in the CDR3. CDR1 SEHNR and CDR2 FQNEAQ come from the germline V gene (reference sequence). The CDR3 here is CTSSFYEKLFF. In nucleotides, the CDR3 is TGTACCAGCAGCTTCTATGAAAAACTGTTTTTT.

This clonotype occurred many times. The chain combines TRBV20-1 with TRBJ2-3; D might be TRBD2 (6 bases). Germline assignment: CDR1 DFQATT and CDR2 SNEGSKA (reference sequence). Trimming took 4 bases from V and 4 from J, leaving 15 bases between them. The CDR3 is 14 amino acids. The CDR3 region has the DNA TGCAGTGCTACCAGGGAGGTTAGGGCAGATACGCAGTATTTT. Its protein is CSATREVRADTQYF.

This clonotype has at least ten counts. This sequence joins TRBV27 and TRBJ2-3; TRBD1 agrees at 7 bases. V lost 4 bases, J lost 2 bases, and 9 bases stayed unmatched. CDR3 length: 16 residues. Germline values: CDR1 MNHEY, CDR2 SMNVEV (reference sequence). CDR3 amino acids: CASSYSSGTATDTQYF. CDR3 in DNA: TGTGCCAGCAGTTACAGCTCAGGGACAGCCACAGATACGCAGTATTTT.

At least ten counts were recorded for this clonotype. This chain joins TRBV6-5 and TRBJ1-1; D is unresolved. V was clipped by 8 bases and J by 4 bases, with 11 bases between them. Germline values: CDR1 MNHEY, CDR2 SVGAGI. The CDR3 runs 12 residues. This CDR3 reads CASRTAGTEAFF. The CDR3 bases are TGTGCCAGCCGGACGGCGGGCACTGAAGCTTTCTTT.

This clonotype was seen at least ten times. The rearrangement uses TRBV6-2 or TRBV6-3 and TRBJ2-1; D not resolved. V was cut by 4 bases and J by 6 bases, with 19 bases left in between. In germline, CDR1 is MNHEY, CDR2 SVGEGT. This CDR3 spans 16 amino acids. CDR3 nucleotides: TGTGCCAGCAGTTTTTCATTGCCCGGGTGGGGCAATGAGCAGTTCTTC. It codes for CASSFSLPGWGNEQFF.

This clonotype came up many times. The V gene is TRBV6-6, the J gene TRBJ1-6; 9 positions agree with TRBD1. Germline trimming cut 5 bases from V and 10 bases from J; bases unmatched to any gene: 3. Germline CDR1 and CDR2: MNHNY and SVGAGI (reference sequence). The CDR3 totals 13 residues. The CDR3 DNA sequence: TGTGCCAGCAGTAAACAGGGGGCATCACCCCTCCACTTT. It translates to CASSKQGASPLHF.

By its share, this clonotype is medium-sized. The chain joins TRBV6-6 to TRBJ1-2; weak D call: TRBD1 (6 bases). CDR1 and CDR2 (germline): MNHNY, SVGAGI (reference sequence). The CDR3 has 16 amino acids. V lost 7 bases to trimming and J lost 8 bases, with 26 bases between them. DNA for the CDR3: TGTGCCAGCACCTCACTTGGAATAAGGGGGGCGAAGGGCTACACCTTC. It codes for CASTSLGIRGAKGYTF.

This clonotype was recorded many times. This rearrangement joins TRBV20-1 to TRBJ1-4; 9 positions agree with TRBD1. The V segment lost 3 bases and the J segment 8 bases; nucleotides outside the gene matches: 4. The CDR3 length is 13 residues. CDR1 DFQATT and CDR2 SNEGSKA come from the germline V gene (reference sequence). The CDR3: CSARGTGFEKLFF. In DNA, the CDR3 is TGCAGTGCTAGGGGGACAGGGTTCGAAAAACTGTTTTTT.

This clonotype was seen ten or more times. V is TRBV2 and J is TRBJ2-5, with 7 bases identical to TRBD2. Germline CDR1 SNHLY, CDR2 FYNNEI. The CDR3 contains 15 residues. The trim removed 3 bases at V and 1 base at J, leaving 5 bases unmatched. Here the CDR3 reads CASSDVGGIQETQYF. Here the CDR3 DNA reads TGTGCCAGCAGTGATGTGGGAGGGATCCAAGAGACCCAGTACTTC.

This clonotype was counted ten times or more. The chain recombines TRBV3-1 with TRBJ2-1, with 10 bases aligning to TRBD2. The CDR3 length is 18 residues. Germline V CDR1 and CDR2: LGHDT, YNNKEL (reference sequence). The ends lost 3 bases at V and 9 bases at J; junction bases unmatched: 17. The chain's CDR3 is CASSHERGLAGAGAEQFF. Written as DNA, the CDR3 is TGTGCCAGCAGCCACGAACGGGGCCTAGCGGGGGCCGGAGCTGAGCAGTTCTTC.

This clonotype was seen at least ten times. The gene calls are TRBV3-1 and TRBJ2-1; TRBD2 matches 7 bases. Germline-derived CDR1 and CDR2 are LGHDT and YNNKEL (reference sequence). The CDR3 is 19 amino acids. V lost 1 base and J lost 8; bases outside the gene matches: 20. In DNA, the CDR3 is TGTGCCAGCAGCCAAGGTTCTCCTGTCAGGACTAGAGGTATAGATGAGCAGTTCTTC. Protein product: CASSQGSPVRTRGIDEQFF.

Remarks on this clonotype: In this CDR3 the conserved last residue, phenylalanine or tryptophan, is missing, so a read error is likely. This rearrangement joins TRBV28 to TRBJ1-1, with 8 positions matching TRBD1. The CDR3 runs 14 residues. CDR1 MDHEN and CDR2 SYDVKM come from the germline V gene. This chain's CDR3 is CASLRPQGDTEAFI. DNA for the CDR3: TGTGCCAGCCTCCGCCCACAGGGGGACACAGAAGCTTTCATT.